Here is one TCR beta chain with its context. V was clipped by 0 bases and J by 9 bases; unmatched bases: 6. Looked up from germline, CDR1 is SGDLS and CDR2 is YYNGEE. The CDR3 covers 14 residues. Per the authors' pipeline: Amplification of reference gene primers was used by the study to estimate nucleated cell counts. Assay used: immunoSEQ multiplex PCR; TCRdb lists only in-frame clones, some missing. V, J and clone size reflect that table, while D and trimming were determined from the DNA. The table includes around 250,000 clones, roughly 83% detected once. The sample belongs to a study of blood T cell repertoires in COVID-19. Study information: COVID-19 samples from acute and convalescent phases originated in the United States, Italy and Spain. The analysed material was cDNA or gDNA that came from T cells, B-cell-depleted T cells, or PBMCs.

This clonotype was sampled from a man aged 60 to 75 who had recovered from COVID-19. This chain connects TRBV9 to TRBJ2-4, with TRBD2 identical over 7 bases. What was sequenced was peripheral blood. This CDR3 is CASSVAGGVGIQYF. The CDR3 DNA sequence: TGTGCCAGCAGCGTAGCTGGGGGGGTGGGCATTCAGTACTTC.